These T cell receptor beta chains were read from a single sample in a study of blood T cell repertoires in COVID-19. TCRdb's table, derived via immunoSEQ multiplex PCR, lists solely in-frame clones and lacks some. This table has 50,000 to 60,000 clones, approximately 89% appearing once. Input material: peripheral blood. The source of these receptors is a man of 80 years or more with active or convalescent COVID-19. CDR3s include the opening cysteine and the closing phenylalanine or tryptophan. The D gene is left open where the match is weak. A clone size is listed for some rows: how often the clone was seen (once, few, many), or a class if it is expanded.

v_call	d_call	j_call	clone_size	cdr3_nt	cdr3_aa
TRBV3-1/TRBV3-2	.	TRBJ2-2	.	TGTGCCAGCAGCCAAAGGGGGGGGATCGGGGAGCTGTTTTTT	CASSQRGGIGELFF
TRBV6-5	.	TRBJ2-3	.	TGTGCCAGCAGTTTAGGCCTTAGCGTCACAGATACGCAGTATTTT	CASSLGLSVTDTQYF
TRBV19	.	TRBJ2-3	.	TGTGCCAGTAGTACCCGGCGGCAAGTTAGCACAGATACGCAGTATTTT	CASSTRRQVSTDTQYF
TRBV28	TRBD1	TRBJ2-7	.	TGTGCCAGCAGTACGCAGGGGGCCTCTGCCTACGAGCAGTACTTC	CASSTQGASAYEQYF
TRBV6-2/TRBV6-3	TRBD2	TRBJ2-7	.	TGTGCCAGCAGTTCCCCGGGACTAGCGGCTAACGAGCAGTACTTC	CASSSPGLAANEQYF
TRBV11-3	TRBD1	TRBJ2-5	.	TGTGCCAGCAGCTTAGGGGGACAGGGGGCCGTAGAGACCCAGTACTTC	CASSLGGQGAVETQYF
TRBV19	.	TRBJ1-2	.	TGTGCCAGTAGTAAGGGGATTCTTGAGTACTATGGCTACACCTTC	CASSKGILEYYGYTF
TRBV28	TRBD1	TRBJ2-7	once	TGTGCCAGCAGTCTAACCGGGACAGGGGACTACGAGCAGTACTTC	CASSLTGTGDYEQYF
TRBV19	.	TRBJ1-2	.	TGTGCCAGTAGTATCCTCTCCGACTTCTATGGCTACACCTTC	CASSILSDFYGYTF
TRBV11-2	.	TRBJ1-2	.	TGTGCCAGCAGCGGAGAAGGATATGGCTACACCTTC	CASSGEGYGYTF
TRBV10-1	.	TRBJ2-7	.	TGCGCCAACCTCCTAGCGAGGCATCTATACGAGCAGTACTTC	CANLLARHLYEQYF
TRBV7-6	TRBD1	TRBJ2-5	.	TGTGCCAGCAGCTCCCGGACAGGGCAAGAGACCCAGTACTTC	CASSSRTGQETQYF
TRBV3-1/TRBV3-2	TRBD2	TRBJ2-2	.	TGTGCCAGCAGCCGCGGCGAGCGGGGGGACACCGGGGAGCTGTTTTTT	CASSRGERGDTGELFF
TRBV7-3	TRBD1	TRBJ2-1	once	TGTGCCAGCAGCCTCCGGGACAGGTCTTACAATGAGCAGTTCTTC	CASSLRDRSYNEQFF
TRBV5-4	TRBD2	TRBJ2-1	.	TGTGCCAGCAGCTCAGGCGGGGGACTAGCGGTCCCCTCCTACAATGAGCAGTTCTTC	CASSSGGGLAVPSYNEQFF
TRBV28	TRBD1	TRBJ1-5	.	TGTGCCAGCAGTTTTAATCCGGCGGTGGGACAGCTCAGCAATCAGCCCCAGCATTTT	CASSFNPAVGQLSNQPQHF
TRBV7-3	TRBD2	TRBJ2-3	.	TGTGCCAGCAGCTTAGGACTAGCGGCCACAGATACGCAGTATTTT	CASSLGLAATDTQYF
TRBV20-1	TRBD1	TRBJ1-2	.	TGCAGTGCTAGTCCAGACAGGGGCGACTATGGCTACACCTTC	CSASPDRGDYGYTF
TRBV6-5	.	TRBJ1-2	.	TGTGCCAGCAGTCAAACCTGGACAGCCTTCTATGGCTACACCTTC	CASSQTWTAFYGYTF
TRBV7-2	.	TRBJ2-7	.	TGTGCCAGCAGCTCCACACCGGGAGACAGCTCCTACGAGCAGTACTTC	CASSSTPGDSSYEQYF
TRBV12-3/TRBV12-4	TRBD1	TRBJ2-1	.	TGTGCCAGCAGCCGAGACAGGGTCAGTGAGCAGTTCTTC	CASSRDRVSEQFF
TRBV3-1/TRBV3-2	TRBD2	TRBJ2-6	once	TGTGCCAGCAGCCAAGAGCGGGGGGCAACTGGGGCCAACGTCCTGACTTTC	CASSQERGATGANVLTF